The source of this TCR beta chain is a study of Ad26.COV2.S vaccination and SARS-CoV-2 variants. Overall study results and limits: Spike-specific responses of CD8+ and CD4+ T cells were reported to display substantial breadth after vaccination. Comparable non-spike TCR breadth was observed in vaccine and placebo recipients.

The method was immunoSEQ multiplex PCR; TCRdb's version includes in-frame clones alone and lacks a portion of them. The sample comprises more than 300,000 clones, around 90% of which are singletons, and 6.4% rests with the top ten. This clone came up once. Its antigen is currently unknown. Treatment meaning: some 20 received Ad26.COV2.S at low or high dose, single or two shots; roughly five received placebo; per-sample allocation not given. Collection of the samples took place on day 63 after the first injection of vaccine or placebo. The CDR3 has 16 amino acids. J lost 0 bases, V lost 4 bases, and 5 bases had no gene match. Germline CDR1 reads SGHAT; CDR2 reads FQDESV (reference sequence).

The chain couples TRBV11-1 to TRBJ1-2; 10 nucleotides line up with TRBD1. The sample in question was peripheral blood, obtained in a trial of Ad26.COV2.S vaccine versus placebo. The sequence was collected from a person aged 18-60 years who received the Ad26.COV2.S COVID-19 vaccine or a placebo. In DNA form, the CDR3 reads TGTGCCAGCAGCTGGGACAGGGGAGAGACTAACTATGGCTACACCTTC. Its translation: CASSWDRGETNYGYTF.